The sample holds many counts of the clone carrying this T cell receptor (beta chain). Its antigen is unknown. These data originate in a study of T cells in Graves' hyperthyroidism and ophthalmopathy. Trimming stripped 1 base from V and 7 bases from J, with 13 bases between. CDR3 length: 14 amino acids. Amplification of TCR beta CDR3 regions used RNA as the template. A set of HTBI primers served as the primers for a first-round RT-PCR of the TCR CDR3. A single record per CDR3 protein comes from TCRdb applying MiXCR to the multiplex PCR reads. The data contain under 250,000 distinct CDR3 sequences, around 25% of them singletons. The diagnostic basis comprised clinical symptoms, serum thyroxine and TRAb, thyroid ultrasound and orbital computed tomography. Study-wide results and caveats: In the blood, most expanded thyroid clonotypes above 0.001 appeared as well. Ophthalmopathy was distinguished from stable hyperthyroidism by 13 V-J signatures.

The TCR comes from a middle-aged woman with Graves' ophthalmopathy. Sequencing used blood. The rearrangement links TRBV12-3 or TRBV12-4 to TRBJ2-5; D gene ambiguous. Here the CDR3 DNA reads TGTGCCAGCAGTTTAGACCTCCCGCCACGGACCCAGTACTTC. It is translated as CASSLDLPPRTQYF.